This T cell receptor (beta chain) was profiled in a study of OX40 agonist ivuxolimab in advanced cancers. Study background: The patients received agonistic anti-OX40 (CD134) antibody ivuxolimab. General study results and limits: Dosing at 0.1 to 3.0 mg/kg was accompanied by clonal expansion of CD4+ and CD8+ blood T cells by week 6.

In germline, CDR1 is LNHDA, CDR2 SQIVND (reference sequence). The CDR3 is 19 residues long. Losses at the gene ends were 1 base for V and 0 bases for J; bases not matched to a gene: 9. Method: immunoSEQ multiplex PCR; TCRdb's copy keeps in-frame clones and lacks some. This sample has 75,000 to 90,000 clones, with approximately 90% found just once. Points on this clone: The antigen is not known.

The V gene is TRBV19, the J gene TRBJ1-5; the match to TRBD1 covers 10 bases. The sample was CD4+ or CD8+ T cells sorted from blood, taken in a trial of the OX40 agonist ivuxolimab. The origin of this receptor is an adult with an advanced solid tumor such as melanoma, head and neck, liver or kidney cancer. CDR3: CASSIAFLGTGASNQPQHF. In nucleotides, the CDR3 is TGTGCCAGTAGTATAGCTTTCTTAGGGACAGGGGCTAGCAATCAGCCCCAGCATTTT.